One and the same sample provided the 18 T cell receptor beta chains below, sequenced in a study of OX40 agonist ivuxolimab in advanced cancers. The table came from immunoSEQ multiplex PCR; TCRdb's copy has only in-frame clones and leaves some out. Of about 52,000 clones listed, approximately 92% are singletons. This specimen was CD4+ or CD8+ T cells sorted from blood, taken in a trial of the OX40 agonist ivuxolimab. The source is an adult with an advanced solid tumor such as melanoma, head and neck, liver or kidney cancer.

This clone was detected once. The chain uses TRBV27 and TRBJ2-7, with TRBD2 identical over 9 bases. With V trimmed by 6 bases and J by 3 bases, 6 bases remained unmatched. Germline assignment: CDR1 MNHEY and CDR2 SMNVEV (reference sequence). The CDR3 is 14 amino acids. The CDR3 nucleotides are TGTGCCAGCAGCCGGACTAGCGCCTTCTACGAGCAGTACTTC. It translates to CASSRTSAFYEQYF.

This chain uses TRBV2 with TRBJ2-1; 9 positions agree with TRBD1. This CDR3 spans 19 amino acids. With 4 bases clipped from V and 1 base from J, the junction kept 14 bases outside the gene matches. Per the germline V gene, CDR1 is SNHLY and CDR2 is FYNNEI. The CDR3 sequence: CASSGTERAGTGSYNEQFF. The CDR3 coding sequence is TGTGCCAGCAGTGGAACGGAAAGGGCCGGGACAGGGTCCTACAATGAGCAGTTCTTC.

This rearrangement joins TRBV9 to TRBJ2-1; the match to TRBD2 covers 13 bases. In germline, CDR1 is SGDLS, CDR2 YYNGEE. The CDR3 length is 16 residues. V lost 0 bases, J lost 8 bases, and 5 bases stayed unmatched. The CDR3 spells CASSVVGLAGEDEQFF. CDR3 nucleotide sequence: TGTGCCAGCAGCGTAGTCGGACTAGCGGGAGAGGATGAGCAGTTCTTC.

The chain couples TRBV7-9 to TRBJ2-7, with 7 bases fitting TRBD1. Germline-derived CDR1 and CDR2 are SEHNR and FQNEAQ (reference sequence). This CDR3 is 18 amino acids long. J lost 5 bases, V lost 4 bases, and 20 bases had no gene match. The CDR3 loop reads CASSSTRTGPLPPDEQYF. CDR3 DNA: TGTGCCAGCAGCTCTACACGGACAGGTCCCCTACCCCCCGACGAGCAGTACTTC.

V and J are TRBV6-5 and TRBJ2-3, with 10 bases fitting TRBD2. The CDR3 spans 15 residues. Per germline, CDR1 MNHEY and CDR2 SVGAGI. V trimming: 7 bases; J trimming: 5 bases; junction bases outside the gene matches: 9. The CDR3: CASTALAGAGDTQYF. The CDR3 DNA sequence: TGTGCCAGCACCGCCCTAGCGGGAGCTGGAGATACGCAGTATTTT.

This chain connects TRBV19 to TRBJ2-7, with no clear D. The ends were cut back, 2 bases at V and 4 bases at J, with 15 bases in the middle. Per the germline V gene, CDR1 is LNHDA and CDR2 is SQIVND (reference sequence). The CDR3 has 15 amino acids. Here the CDR3 DNA reads TGTGCCAGTAGTATATGGCAGTCCCCCTTGTACGAGCAGTACTTC. Protein sequence: CASSIWQSPLYEQYF. The full variable domain, completed using reference TRBV19 and TRBJ2-7, is DGGITQSPKYLFRKEGQNVTLSCEQNLNHDAMYWYRQDPGQGLRLIYYSQIVNDFQKGDIAEGYSVSREKKESFPLTVTSAQKNPTAFYLCASSIWQSPLYEQYFGPGTRLTVT.

The rearrangement links TRBV6-6 to TRBJ2-2; D is unclear. In germline, CDR1 is MNHNY, CDR2 SVGAGI (reference sequence). Trimming stripped 2 bases from V and 0 bases from J, with 7 bases between. The CDR3 has 15 residues. CDR3: CASSYLISNTGELFF. The CDR3 bases are TGTGCCAGCAGTTACCTGATCTCGAACACCGGGGAGCTGTTTTTT.

This chain links TRBV19 with TRBJ1-5; possibly TRBD1 for D (5 bases). Looked up from germline, CDR1 is LNHDA and CDR2 is SQIVND (reference sequence). With 0 bases removed from V and 0 bases from J, the gap between germline ends came to 18 bases. This CDR3 spans 19 amino acids. The CDR3 loop is CASSIDLYGAGDSNQPQHF. The CDR3 coding sequence is TGTGCCAGTAGTATAGATCTATATGGGGCAGGAGATAGCAATCAGCCCCAGCATTTT. The full variable domain, its missing parts supplied by reference TRBV19 and TRBJ1-5, is DGGITQSPKYLFRKEGQNVTLSCEQNLNHDAMYWYRQDPGQGLRLIYYSQIVNDFQKGDIAEGYSVSREKKESFPLTVTSAQKNPTAFYLCASSIDLYGAGDSNQPQHFGDGTRLSIL.

This chain uses TRBV27 with TRBJ2-1; possibly TRBD1 for D (6 bases). Between the trimmed V and J ends, which lost 0 bases and 11 bases, there was a span of 17 bases. CDR1 is MNHEY, CDR2 SMNVEV, per germline (reference sequence). The CDR3 runs 15 residues. The CDR3 sequence is CASSLSGMTGVKQFF. As DNA, the CDR3 is TGTGCCAGCAGTTTATCGGGCATGACAGGAGTCAAGCAGTTCTTC.

The chain joins TRBV4-1 to TRBJ2-7, with 8 bases fitting TRBD2. The CDR3 extends over 16 amino acids. Germline values: CDR1 MGHRA, CDR2 YSYEKL. V was pared by 4 bases and J by 6 bases, with 14 bases of the junction left unmatched. The CDR3 region is CASSPQRAGDLPEQYF. CDR3 DNA: TGCGCCAGCAGCCCACAGCGAGCGGGAGACCTACCCGAGCAGTACTTC.

V gene TRBV11-2 combines with J gene TRBJ2-1; weak D call: TRBD2 (7 bases). Germline V lookup: CDR1 SGHAT, CDR2 FQNNGV. The CDR3 runs 15 residues. V gave up 5 bases and J gave up 7 bases, with 18 bases separating them. The chain's CDR3 is CASSPPGGPANEQFF. CDR3 nucleotides: TGTGCCAGCAGCCCTCCGGGGGGCCCGGCGAATGAGCAGTTCTTC.

The rearrangement links TRBV7-2 to TRBJ2-1; D is unclear. Germline lookup yields CDR1 SGHTA and CDR2 FQGNSA. The CDR3 has 12 residues. V lost 3 bases and J 9 bases, leaving 9 bases between the germline ends. This CDR3 reads CASSFMSGEQFF. In DNA, the CDR3 is TGTGCCAGCAGCTTCATGTCGGGTGAGCAGTTCTTC.

The rearrangement uses TRBV4-1 and TRBJ2-3; the D gene is possibly TRBD2 (5 bases). Trimming stripped 1 base from V and 11 bases from J, with 13 bases between. This CDR3 spans 13 amino acids. Germline V gene data show CDR1 as MGHRA and CDR2 as YSYEKL. CDR3 loop: CASSQVTSGKQYF. The CDR3 DNA is TGCGCCAGCAGCCAAGTTACCAGCGGTAAGCAGTATTTT.

This chain connects TRBV11-2 to TRBJ1-1; D remains unclear. V gave up 3 bases and J gave up 3 bases, with 5 bases separating them. This CDR3 contains 12 residues. CDR1 and CDR2 (germline): SGHAT, FQNNGV. This CDR3 reads CASSFLDTEAFF. CDR3 sequence (DNA): TGTGCCAGCAGCTTTCTAGACACTGAAGCTTTCTTT.

The chain employs TRBV4-3 and TRBJ1-1; the D gene is possibly TRBD1 (5 bases). Between the trimmed V and J ends, which lost 1 base and 1 base, there was a span of 22 bases. Germline V gene data show CDR1 as LGHNA and CDR2 as YSLEER. The CDR3 is made up of 19 amino acids. CDR3 sequence reads: CASSQGYVVDTQGNTEAFF. The CDR3 DNA is TGCGCCAGCAGCCAAGGGTATGTAGTGGACACACAAGGGAACACTGAAGCTTTCTTT.

The chain's CDR3 is CASSPGTGSYEQYF. CDR3 DNA: TGTGCCAGCAGTCCTGGGACTGGCTCCTACGAGCAGTACTTC. This chain joins TRBV6-5 and TRBJ2-7, with a weak D call TRBD2 (6 bases). The CDR3 extends over 14 amino acids. The germline gives CDR1 MNHEY, CDR2 SVGAGI. The V and J ends lost 5 bases and 0 bases respectively, with 11 bases between them.

There are a few counts of this clone. J is TRBJ2-7 and V is TRBV7-8; D is unresolved. The germline CDR1 and CDR2 sequences are SGHVS and FQNEAQ. The CDR3 is 11 residues long. The V end lost 5 bases, the J end lost 1 base, and 3 bases lay between the germline ends. CDR3 DNA sequence: TGTGCCAGCAGCCATTCCTACGAGCAGTACTTC. Protein: CASSHSYEQYF. The entire variable domain, with the rest obtained from reference TRBV7-8 and TRBJ2-7, is as follows: GAGVSQSPRYKVAKRGQDVALRCDPISGHVSLFWYQQALGQGPEFLTYFQNEAQLDKSGLPSDRFFAERPEGSVSTLKIQRTQQEDSAVYLCASSHSYEQYFGPGTRLTVT.

The chain carries TRBV19 and TRBJ2-3; 9 bases line up with TRBD2. This CDR3 contains 15 residues. Trimming took 6 bases from V and 3 from J; bases not matched to a gene: 7. Per the germline V gene, CDR1 is LNHDA and CDR2 is SQIVND (reference sequence). CDR3 coding DNA: TGTGCCAGTAGGATGCTAGCGGGACCGACAGATACGCAGTATTTT. It yields the protein CASRMLAGPTDTQYF.